The source of this T cell receptor (beta chain) is a study of shared clonotypes between healthy human individuals. About the study: Each donor contributed plates that comprised three CD4 naive, three CD4 memory, two CD8 naive and one CD8 memory.

The trim removed 5 bases at V and 9 bases at J, leaving 10 bases unmatched. The germline V gene has CDR1 SEHNR and CDR2 FQNEAQ (reference sequence). This CDR3 region has 13 residues. TCRdb's copy holds only in-frame clones and misses some; the assay was immunoSEQ multiplex PCR. Of about 1.5 million clones listed, roughly 96% are singletons. This TCR came from a man younger than 40 in good health. The rearrangement uses TRBV7-9 and TRBJ2-7, with 7 bases that match TRBD1. The sequenced sample consisted of naive CD4+ T cells sorted from blood. The subset: CD45RA+ positively selected. CDR3 region: CASSQGQEAWQYF. In DNA form, the CDR3 reads TGTGCCAGCAGCCAAGGACAGGAGGCCTGGCAGTACTTC.